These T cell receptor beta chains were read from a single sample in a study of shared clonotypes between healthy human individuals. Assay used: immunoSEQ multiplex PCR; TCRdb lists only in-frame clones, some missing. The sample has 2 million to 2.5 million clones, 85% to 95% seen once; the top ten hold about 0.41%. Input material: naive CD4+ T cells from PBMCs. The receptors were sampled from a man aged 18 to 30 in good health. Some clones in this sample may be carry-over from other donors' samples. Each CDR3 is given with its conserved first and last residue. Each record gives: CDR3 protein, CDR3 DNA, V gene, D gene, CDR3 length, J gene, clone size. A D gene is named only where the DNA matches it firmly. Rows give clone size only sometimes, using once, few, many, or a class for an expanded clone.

CDR3: CASTPQGAGVYNEQFF; DNA: TGTGCCAGCACCCCCCAGGGAGCGGGAGTCTACAATGAGCAGTTCTTC; V: TRBV19; D: TRBD2; length: 16; J: TRBJ2-1; size: NA
CDR3: CASSKRGGDETQYF; DNA: TGTGCCAGTAGCAAAAGGGGAGGGGACGAGACCCAGTACTTC; V: TRBV19; D: TRBD2; length: 14; J: TRBJ2-5; size: NA
CDR3: CASSLIGGSNTEAFF; DNA: TGTGCCAGCAGCTTAATCGGGGGCTCAAACACTGAAGCTTTCTTT; V: TRBV7-8; D: NA; length: 15; J: TRBJ1-1; size: NA
CDR3: CSVREEWGGTTDTQYF; DNA: TGCAGCGTCAGAGAAGAGTGGGGCGGAACCACAGATACGCAGTATTTT; V: TRBV29-1; D: NA; length: 16; J: TRBJ2-3; size: NA
CDR3: CASSIGSTDTQYF; DNA: TGTGCCAGTAGTATCGGCTCCACAGATACGCAGTATTTT; V: TRBV19; D: NA; length: 13; J: TRBJ2-3; size: NA
CDR3: CASSLAGRMWGDTEAFF; DNA: TGTGCCAGCAGCTTGGCCGGTCGAATGTGGGGGGACACTGAAGCTTTCTTT; V: TRBV5-4; D: NA; length: 17; J: TRBJ1-1; size: NA
CDR3: CASSPRTSGRTYEQYF; DNA: TGTGCCAGCAGCCCGAGGACTAGCGGGAGGACCTACGAGCAGTACTTC; V: TRBV7-2; D: TRBD2; length: 16; J: TRBJ2-7; size: NA
CDR3: CASSPPGQTNEKLFF; DNA: TGTGCCAGCTCACCACCGGGTCAGACTAATGAAAAACTGTTTTTT; V: TRBV18; D: NA; length: 15; J: TRBJ1-4; size: NA
CDR3: CASSFRVAPLHF; DNA: TGTGCCAGCAGCTTTAGAGTCGCACCCCTCCACTTT; V: TRBV28; D: NA; length: 12; J: TRBJ1-6; size: NA
CDR3: CASSPGLDLGEQYF; DNA: TGTGCCAGCAGCCCAGGACTGGATCTCGGCGAGCAGTACTTC; V: TRBV16; D: NA; length: 14; J: TRBJ2-7; size: NA
CDR3: CASSPEGAYTEAFF; DNA: TGTGCCAGCAGTCCAGAGGGGGCTTACACTGAAGCTTTCTTT; V: TRBV27; D: TRBD1; length: 14; J: TRBJ1-1; size: NA
CDR3: CAISVNRGLESYEQYF; DNA: TGTGCCATCAGTGTAAACAGGGGCTTGGAATCCTACGAGCAGTACTTC; V: TRBV10-3; D: TRBD1; length: 16; J: TRBJ2-7; size: NA
CDR3: CASSFLIGELFF; DNA: TGTGCCAGCAGTTTCCTCATCGGGGAGCTGTTTTTT; V: TRBV28; D: NA; length: 12; J: TRBJ2-2; size: NA
CDR3: CASSQGDPTNEKLFF; DNA: TGTGCCAGCAGCCAGGGAGATCCAACTAATGAAAAACTGTTTTTT; V: TRBV4-2; D: NA; length: 15; J: TRBJ1-4; size: NA
CDR3: CASSRGLAEETQYF; DNA: TGTGCCAGCAGCCGGGGACTAGCGGAAGAGACCCAGTACTTC; V: TRBV14; D: TRBD2; length: 14; J: TRBJ2-5; size: NA
CDR3: CASSSLLAGGNTDTQYF; DNA: TGTGCCAGCAGCTCGCTACTAGCGGGAGGCAACACAGATACGCAGTATTTT; V: TRBV5-4; D: TRBD2; length: 17; J: TRBJ2-3; size: NA
CDR3: CASGPSGKGKETQYF; DNA: TGTGCCAGCGGCCCTAGCGGAAAGGGGAAAGAGACCCAGTACTTC; V: TRBV28; D: TRBD2; length: 15; J: TRBJ2-5; size: NA
CDR3: CASSPLGVTGELFF; DNA: TGCGCCAGCAGCCCCCTTGGGGTGACCGGGGAGCTGTTTTTT; V: TRBV5-1; D: NA; length: 14; J: TRBJ2-2; size: NA
CDR3: CASSVGEQFF; DNA: TGTGCCAGCAGCGTGGGTGAGCAGTTCTTC; V: TRBV2; D: NA; length: 10; J: TRBJ2-1; size: once
CDR3: CASSLAGGGGYTF; DNA: TGTGCCAGCAGCTTAGCGGGGGGTGGTGGCTACACCTTC; V: TRBV7-2; D: NA; length: 13; J: TRBJ1-2; size: once
CDR3: CASSFRLAGGSYNEQFF; DNA: TGTGCCAGCAGTTTCCGGCTAGCGGGAGGCTCCTACAATGAGCAGTTCTTC; V: TRBV27; D: TRBD2; length: 17; J: TRBJ2-1; size: NA
CDR3: CASSQDGGGQPQHF; DNA: TGTGCCAGCAGCCAAGATGGGGGAGGCCAGCCCCAGCATTTT; V: TRBV4-2; D: NA; length: 14; J: TRBJ1-5; size: NA
CDR3: CASSPSRNYGYTF; DNA: TGTGCCAGCAGCCCGTCCCGTAACTATGGCTACACCTTC; V: TRBV5-6; D: NA; length: 13; J: TRBJ1-2; size: once
CDR3: CASSRGGANTGELFF; DNA: TGTGCCAGCAGTAGAGGGGGGGCGAACACCGGGGAGCTGTTTTTT; V: TRBV6-5; D: NA; length: 15; J: TRBJ2-2; size: NA
CDR3: CASSPAGGGAQRREQFF; DNA: TGTGCCAGCTCACCCGCCGGGGGGGGAGCCCAAAGGCGGGAGCAGTTCTTC; V: TRBV18; D: TRBD2; length: 17; J: TRBJ2-1; size: NA
CDR3: CASSLGRAGGPNQPQHF; DNA: TGTGCCAGCAGTTTAGGTCGGGCAGGAGGGCCCAATCAGCCCCAGCATTTT; V: TRBV28; D: NA; length: 17; J: TRBJ1-5; size: NA
CDR3: CASSQDWGNTIYF; DNA: TGCGCCAGCAGCCAAGATTGGGGAAACACCATATATTTT; V: TRBV4-3; D: NA; length: 13; J: TRBJ1-3; size: NA
CDR3: CASSYGLQNTQYF; DNA: TGTGCCAGCAGTTACGGCCTCCAGAATACGCAGTATTTT; V: TRBV6-5; D: NA; length: 13; J: TRBJ2-3; size: NA
CDR3: CASSLETSGIRSLAKNIQYF; DNA: TGCGCCAGCAGCTTGGAGACTAGCGGGATCAGATCCCTAGCCAAAAACATTCAGTACTTC; V: TRBV5-1; D: TRBD2; length: 20; J: TRBJ2-4; size: NA
CDR3: CASSLGAGSSYEQYF; DNA: TGTGCCAGCAGCTTAGGGGCGGGGAGCTCCTACGAGCAGTACTTC; V: TRBV7-2; D: NA; length: 15; J: TRBJ2-7; size: once
CDR3: CASSPRGLPKNIQYF; DNA: TGTGCCAGCAGCCCGCGCGGTTTGCCCAAAAACATTCAGTACTTC; V: TRBV7-2; D: NA; length: 15; J: TRBJ2-4; size: NA
CDR3: CASSLGGTDTQYF; DNA: TGTGCCAGCAGCCTGGGGGGGACAGATACGCAGTATTTT; V: TRBV7-8; D: TRBD2; length: 13; J: TRBJ2-3; size: NA
CDR3: CASSPGGDKNIQYF; DNA: TGCGCCAGCAGCCCGGGAGGGGACAAAAACATTCAGTACTTC; V: TRBV5-1; D: TRBD2; length: 14; J: TRBJ2-4; size: NA
CDR3: CASSVGTSGYNEQFF; DNA: TGTGCCAGCAGCGTAGGGACTAGCGGTTACAATGAGCAGTTCTTC; V: TRBV9; D: TRBD2; length: 15; J: TRBJ2-1; size: NA
CDR3: CSVGGDLNYGYTF; DNA: TGCAGCGTTGGCGGGGACCTTAACTATGGCTACACCTTC; V: TRBV29-1; D: NA; length: 13; J: TRBJ1-2; size: NA
CDR3: CASSSPGTGDGRGYTF; DNA: TGTGCCAGCAGCTCACCCGGGACAGGGGATGGAAGGGGCTACACCTTC; V: TRBV5-4; D: TRBD1; length: 16; J: TRBJ1-2; size: NA
CDR3: CASSQGRYEQYF; DNA: TGTGCCAGCAGCCAAGGACGCTACGAGCAGTACTTC; V: TRBV7-6; D: NA; length: 12; J: TRBJ2-7; size: NA
CDR3: CASSQEWGRARDEQFF; DNA: TGTGCCAGCAGCCAAGAATGGGGGAGGGCACGCGATGAGCAGTTCTTC; V: TRBV14; D: TRBD2; length: 16; J: TRBJ2-1; size: NA
CDR3: CATSPGLGLAGSYEQYF; DNA: TGTGCCACCAGTCCTGGTTTGGGACTAGCGGGATCCTACGAGCAGTACTTC; V: TRBV27; D: TRBD2; length: 17; J: TRBJ2-7; size: NA
CDR3: CASGGSYGYTF; DNA: TGTGCCAGCGGAGGGAGCTATGGCTACACCTTC; V: TRBV6-5; D: NA; length: 11; J: TRBJ1-2; size: NA
CDR3: CASSLVSSADTQYF; DNA: TGTGCCAGCAGCTTAGTATCGTCAGCAGATACGCAGTATTTT; V: TRBV7-6; D: NA; length: 14; J: TRBJ2-3; size: NA
CDR3: CASQGWGNTIYF; DNA: TGTGCCAGCCAGGGTTGGGGAAACACCATATATTTT; V: TRBV28; D: NA; length: 12; J: TRBJ1-3; size: NA